This passage covers 7 T cell receptor beta chains from one sample sequenced in a study of CD8+CD57+ T cells in acquired aplastic anemia. According to the study, genomic DNA was the template for TCR beta VDJ and CDR3 profiling. TCRdb processed the reads anew with MiXCR; each CDR3 protein has one entry. The sample records 150,000 to 200,000 distinct CDR3 sequences, roughly 40% being singletons. Sequenced: sorted CD4+, CD8+, or CD8+CD57+ T cells (not recorded which) from PBMCs. These receptors came from a human donor in good health.

This clonotype appeared a few times. The V and J genes are TRBV9 and TRBJ2-2; D gene unclear. CDR3 size: 12 residues. Trimming took 6 bases from V and 2 from J, leaving 5 bases between them. Germline assignment: CDR1 SGDLS and CDR2 YYNGEE. CDR3: CASNHNTGELFF. DNA for the CDR3: TGTGCCAGCAACCACAACACCGGGGAGCTGTTTTTT.

V is TRBV13 and J is TRBJ2-2, with unresolved D. Trimming shortened V by 4 bases and J by 0 bases, and 9 bases separated the two germline ends. CDR3 length equals 15 residues. The V gene's germline CDR1 is PRHDT and CDR2 FYEKMQ (reference sequence). The CDR3 DNA sequence: TGTGCCAGCAGCTATGACGACGCGAACACCGGGGAGCTGTTTTTT. Translating gives CASSYDDANTGELFF. Full variable domain (rest looked up from reference TRBV13 and TRBJ2-2): AAGVIQSPRHLIKEKRETATLKCYPIPRHDTVYWYQQGPGQDPQFLISFYEKMQSDKGSIPDRFSAQQFSDYHSELNMSSLELGDSALYFCASSYDDANTGELFFGEGSRLTVL.

As to this clonotype: A much larger clonotype is one base distant, so this may be a read error. The J gene is TRBJ1-1, the V gene TRBV5-1, with 9 positions matching TRBD1. Looked up from germline, CDR1 is SGHRS and CDR2 is YFSETQ. With 4 bases clipped from V and 8 bases from J, the junction kept 3 bases outside the gene matches. This CDR3 spans 12 amino acids. The CDR3 DNA reads as TGCGCCAGCAGCGGGGGGACAGGGGAAGCTTTCTTT. Translation: CASSGGTGEAFF.

The V gene is TRBV20-1, the J gene TRBJ2-5; D is ambiguous. This CDR3 is 16 amino acids long. CDR1 is DFQATT, CDR2 SNEGSKA, per germline (reference sequence). The V end lost 3 bases, the J end lost 7 bases, and 24 bases lay between the germline ends. CDR3 loop: CSASPTGTRLISTQYF. DNA of the CDR3: TGCAGTGCTAGCCCAACGGGCACCAGGCTGATTTCGACCCAGTACTTC.

This clonotype was seen many times. The V call is TRBV7-2, the J call TRBJ1-4; D is perhaps TRBD1 (5 bases). Germline CDR1 reads SGHTA; CDR2 reads FQGNSA. The V end was cut by 3 bases, the J end by 16 bases, with 12 bases between. CDR3 size: 11 residues. The CDR3 loop reads CASSLGEGSFF. CDR3 DNA sequence: TGTGCCAGCAGCTTGGGGGAAGGTTCGTTTTTT. Full variable domain (rest looked up from reference TRBV7-2 and TRBJ1-4): GAGVSQSPSNKVTEKGKDVELRCDPISGHTALYWYRQSLGQGLEFLIYFQGNSAPDKSGLPSDRFSAERTGGSVSTLTIQRTQQEDSAVYLCASSLGEGSFFGSGTQLSVL.

This clonotype was counted at least ten times. V usage is TRBV10-3 and J usage is TRBJ2-7, with D perhaps matching TRBD1 or TRBD2 (5 bases each). The germline V gene encodes CDR1 ENHRY and CDR2 SYGVKD. Trimming pared 5 bases from V and 2 bases from J, leaving 10 bases between. The CDR3 totals 13 residues. The CDR3 sequence: CAISRGLAYEQYF. For the CDR3, the DNA is TGTGCCATCAGTCGGGGCCTAGCCTACGAGCAGTACTTC.

On this clonotype itself: A much larger clone lies a single base off, so this may be a read error. The CDR3 does not end in the conserved phenylalanine or tryptophan, so this is likely a read error. This chain connects TRBV20-1 to TRBJ1-1, with a possible D match to TRBD1 (5 bases). V was trimmed by 0 bases and J by 1 base, leaving 15 bases between them. Germline values: CDR1 DFQATT, CDR2 SNEGSKA (reference sequence). The CDR3 runs 16 residues. This CDR3 is CSARDGRGGTNTEAFI. DNA of the CDR3: TGCAGTGCTAGAGATGGAAGGGGAGGGACGAACACTGAAGCTTTCATT.